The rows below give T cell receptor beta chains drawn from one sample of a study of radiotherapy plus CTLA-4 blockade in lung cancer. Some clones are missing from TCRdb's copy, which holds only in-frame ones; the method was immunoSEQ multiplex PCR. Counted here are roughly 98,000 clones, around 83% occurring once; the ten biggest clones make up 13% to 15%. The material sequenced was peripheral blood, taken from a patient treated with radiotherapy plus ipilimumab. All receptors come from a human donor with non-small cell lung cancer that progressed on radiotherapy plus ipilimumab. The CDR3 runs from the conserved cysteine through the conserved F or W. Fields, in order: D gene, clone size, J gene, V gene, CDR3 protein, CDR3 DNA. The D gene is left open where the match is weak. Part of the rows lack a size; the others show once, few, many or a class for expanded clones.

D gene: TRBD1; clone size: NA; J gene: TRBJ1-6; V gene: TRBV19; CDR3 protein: CASSTTRDSNSPLHF; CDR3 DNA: TGTGCCAGTAGTACCACCCGGGACAGCAATTCACCCCTCCACTTT
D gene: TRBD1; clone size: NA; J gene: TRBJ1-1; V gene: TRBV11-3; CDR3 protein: CASSLGTVSEAFF; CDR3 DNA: TGTGCCAGCAGCCTTGGGACAGTTTCTGAAGCTTTCTTT
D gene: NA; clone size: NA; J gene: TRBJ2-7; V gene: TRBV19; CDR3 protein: CASSPQGSSYEQYF; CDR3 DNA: TGTGCCAGTAGTCCACAGGGTAGTTCCTACGAGCAGTACTTC
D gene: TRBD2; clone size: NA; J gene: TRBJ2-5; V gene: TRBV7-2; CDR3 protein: CASSLNSGGYETQYF; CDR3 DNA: TGTGCCAGCAGCTTAAATAGCGGGGGTTATGAGACCCAGTACTTC
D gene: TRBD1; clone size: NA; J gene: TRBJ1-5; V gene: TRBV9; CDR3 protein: CASSGQGGNQPQHF; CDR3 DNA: TGTGCCAGCAGCGGACAGGGGGGCAATCAGCCCCAGCATTTT
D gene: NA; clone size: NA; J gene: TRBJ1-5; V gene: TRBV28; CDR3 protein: CASISAGTPTNQPQHF; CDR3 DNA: TGTGCCAGCATCTCGGCCGGGACACCTACCAATCAGCCCCAGCATTTT
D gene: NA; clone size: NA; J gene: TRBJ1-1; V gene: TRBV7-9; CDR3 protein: CASSLAQGFTEAFF; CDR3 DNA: TGTGCCAGCAGCTTAGCGCAGGGTTTCACTGAAGCTTTCTTT
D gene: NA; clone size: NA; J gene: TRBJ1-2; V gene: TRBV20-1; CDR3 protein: CSASGGYGYTF; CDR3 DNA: TGCAGTGCAAGCGGGGGATATGGCTACACCTTC
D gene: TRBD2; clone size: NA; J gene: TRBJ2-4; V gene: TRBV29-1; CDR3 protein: CSVEDRRLADKNIQYF; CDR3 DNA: TGCAGCGTTGAAGATCGGCGACTAGCCGACAAAAACATTCAGTACTTC
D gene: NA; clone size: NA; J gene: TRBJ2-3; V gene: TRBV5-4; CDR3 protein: CASSSQPTDTQYF; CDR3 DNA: TGTGCCAGCAGCTCCCAACCCACAGATACGCAGTATTTT
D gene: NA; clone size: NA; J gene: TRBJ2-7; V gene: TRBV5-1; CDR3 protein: CASSLGTVGPGDEQYF; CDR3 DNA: TGCGCCAGCAGCTTAGGGACGGTGGGCCCAGGGGACGAGCAGTACTTC
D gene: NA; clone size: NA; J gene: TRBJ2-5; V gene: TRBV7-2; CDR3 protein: CASSLAMAGSGTQYF; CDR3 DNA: TGTGCCAGCAGCTTAGCGATGGCGGGTTCCGGGACCCAGTACTTC
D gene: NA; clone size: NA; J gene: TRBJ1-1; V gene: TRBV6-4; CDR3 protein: CASSDSAVVNTEAFF; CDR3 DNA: TGTGCCAGCAGTGACTCAGCGGTGGTGAACACTGAAGCTTTCTTT
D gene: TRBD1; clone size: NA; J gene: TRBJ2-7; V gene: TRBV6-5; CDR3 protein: CASSRSTGRRYEQYF; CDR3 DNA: TGTGCCAGCAGCCGCTCGACAGGGCGTCGGTACGAGCAGTACTTC
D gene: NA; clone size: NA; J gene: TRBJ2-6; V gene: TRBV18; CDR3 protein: CASSPPSGTGANVLTF; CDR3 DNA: TGTGCCAGCTCACCACCATCAGGGACTGGGGCCAACGTCCTGACTTTC
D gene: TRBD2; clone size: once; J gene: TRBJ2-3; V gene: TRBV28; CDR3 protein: CASSLAGDFADTQYF; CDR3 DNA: TGTGCCAGCAGCCTAGCGGGGGACTTTGCAGATACGCAGTATTTT
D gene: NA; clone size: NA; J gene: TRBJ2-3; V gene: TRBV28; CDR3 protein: CASSLLGPGLRNPDTQYF; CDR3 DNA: TGTGCCAGCAGTTTATTAGGTCCGGGACTCAGGAACCCAGATACGCAGTATTTT
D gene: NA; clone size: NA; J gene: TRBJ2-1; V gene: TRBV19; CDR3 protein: CASSSAYSRRYNEQFF; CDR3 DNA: TGTGCCAGTAGTTCAGCCTACTCACGCCGATACAATGAGCAGTTCTTC
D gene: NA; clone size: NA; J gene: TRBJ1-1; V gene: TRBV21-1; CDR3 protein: CASSKVLTGQGIPEAFF; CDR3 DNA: TGTGCCAGCAGCAAAGTTTTAACCGGACAGGGAATCCCCGAAGCTTTCTTT
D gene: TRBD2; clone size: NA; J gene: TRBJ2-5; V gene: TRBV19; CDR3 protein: CASSIVAGGQETQYF; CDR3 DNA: TGTGCCAGTAGTATAGTAGCGGGGGGCCAAGAGACCCAGTACTTC
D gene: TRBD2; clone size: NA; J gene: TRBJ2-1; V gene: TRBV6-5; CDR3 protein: CASSYLAGSVSGEQFF; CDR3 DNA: TGTGCCAGCAGTTACTTAGCGGGATCCGTCTCGGGTGAGCAGTTCTTC
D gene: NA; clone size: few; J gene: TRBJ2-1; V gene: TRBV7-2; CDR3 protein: CASTTYNEQFF; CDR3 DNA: TGTGCCAGCACCACATACAATGAGCAGTTCTTC
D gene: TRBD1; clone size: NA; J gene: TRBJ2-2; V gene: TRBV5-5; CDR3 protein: CASSSTGVTGELFF; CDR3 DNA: TGTGCCAGCAGCTCGACAGGGGTAACCGGGGAGCTGTTTTTT